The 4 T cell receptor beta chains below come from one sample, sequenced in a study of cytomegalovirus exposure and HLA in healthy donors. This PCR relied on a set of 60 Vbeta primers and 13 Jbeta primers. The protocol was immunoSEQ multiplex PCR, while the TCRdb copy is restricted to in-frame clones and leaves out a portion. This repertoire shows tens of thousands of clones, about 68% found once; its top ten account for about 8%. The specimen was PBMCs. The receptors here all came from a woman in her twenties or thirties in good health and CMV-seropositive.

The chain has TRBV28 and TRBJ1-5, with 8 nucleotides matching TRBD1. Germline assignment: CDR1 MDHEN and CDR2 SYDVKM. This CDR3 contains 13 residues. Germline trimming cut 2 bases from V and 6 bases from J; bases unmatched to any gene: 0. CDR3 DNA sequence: TGTGCCAGCAGTTTACAGGGGGCTCAGCCCCAGCATTTT. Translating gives CASSLQGAQPQHF.

CDR3 DNA sequence: TGTGCCATCAGTGATGGGACAGTGAACACTGAAGCTTTCTTT. Translated, it gives CAISDGTVNTEAFF. The chain joins TRBV10-3 to TRBJ1-1, with 7 bases aligning to TRBD1. There are 14 residues in the CDR3. V lost 3 bases, J lost 0 bases, and 1 base stayed unmatched. In germline, CDR1 is ENHRY, CDR2 SYGVKD.

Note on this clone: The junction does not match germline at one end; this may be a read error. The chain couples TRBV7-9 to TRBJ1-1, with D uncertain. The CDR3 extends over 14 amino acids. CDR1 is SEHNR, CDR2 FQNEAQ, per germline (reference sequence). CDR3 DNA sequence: TGTTCCAGCAGCTTGCCATTCCGTAGAACTGAAGCTTTCTTT. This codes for CSSSLPFRRTEAFF.

This chain's CDR3 is CASSDRTGGASGYTF. DNA of the CDR3: TGTGCCAGCAGCGATCGGACAGGGGGCGCTTCTGGCTACACCTTC. This chain joins TRBV7-3 and TRBJ1-2, with 11 bases that match TRBD1. The CDR3 totals 15 residues. With 5 bases clipped from V and 7 bases from J, the junction kept 9 bases outside the gene matches. Germline V gene sequence: CDR1 SGHTA, CDR2 FQGTGA.